The source of this T cell receptor (beta chain) is a study of control samples from healthy donors and cancer patients. TCRdb's table, derived via immunoSEQ multiplex PCR, lists solely in-frame clones and lacks some. Of some 90,000 clones in the sample, about 88% are singletons; the top ten hold roughly 1.2%. Germline CDR1 SGHRS, CDR2 YFSETQ. The CDR3 totals 14 residues. J was trimmed by 5 bases and V by 4 bases; bases with no gene match: 3. The chain recombines TRBV5-1 with TRBJ2-2, with 9 bases identical to TRBD2. The sequence was obtained from a woman aged 50 to 60 in good health. Sequenced: blood. The CDR3 nucleotides read TGCGCCAGCAGCCGGACTAGCGAGACCGGGGAGCTGTTTTTT. It is translated as CASSRTSETGELFF. The full variable domain, with the rest looked up from reference TRBV5-1 and TRBJ2-2, is KAGVTQTPRYLIKTRGQQVTLSCSPISGHRSVSWYQQTPGQGLQFLFEYFSETQRNKGNFPGRFSGRQFSNSRSEMNVSTLELGDSALYLCASSRTSETGELFFGEGSRLTVL.